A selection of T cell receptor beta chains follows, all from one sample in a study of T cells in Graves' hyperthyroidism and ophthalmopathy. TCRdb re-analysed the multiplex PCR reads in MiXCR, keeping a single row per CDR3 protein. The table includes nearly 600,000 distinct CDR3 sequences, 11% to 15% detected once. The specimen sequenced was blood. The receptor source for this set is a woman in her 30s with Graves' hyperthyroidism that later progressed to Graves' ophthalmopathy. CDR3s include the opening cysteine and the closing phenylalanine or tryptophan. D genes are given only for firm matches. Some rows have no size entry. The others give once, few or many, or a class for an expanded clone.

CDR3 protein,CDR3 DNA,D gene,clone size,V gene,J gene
CASSYAETEAFF,TGTGCCAGCAGTTACGCGGAGACTGAAGCTTTCTTT,-,many,TRBV6-2/TRBV6-3,TRBJ1-1
CASSLEGLTGPHQPQHF,TGTGCCAGCAGCTTAGAAGGGCTGACAGGGCCCCATCAGCCCCAGCATTTT,TRBD1,many,TRBV11-2,TRBJ1-5
CSVEVEGVGANVLTF,TGCAGCGTTGAAGTGGAAGGAGTAGGGGCCAACGTCCTGACTTTC,-,-,TRBV29-1,TRBJ2-6
CATSRDYQGAGETQYF,TGTGCCACCAGCAGAGATTATCAGGGGGCGGGAGAGACCCAGTACTTC,TRBD1,many,TRBV15,TRBJ2-5
CASSLGSLVRGYTF,TGTGCCAGCAGCTTGGGTTCTCTAGTGCGAGGCTACACCTTC,-,-,TRBV5-6,TRBJ1-2
CSALGGGGGNEKLFF,TGCAGTGCCCTCGGAGGGGGCGGTGGTAATGAAAAACTGTTTTTT,TRBD1,many,TRBV20-1,TRBJ1-4
CAISPSANTGELFF,TGTGCCATCAGCCCCAGCGCGAACACCGGGGAGCTGTTTTTT,-,many,TRBV10-3,TRBJ2-2
CASSPRGGNNEKLFF,TGTGCCAGCAGCCCGAGGGGGGGCAATAATGAAAAACTGTTTTTT,-,many,TRBV13,TRBJ1-4
CASSQELGMPYNEQFF,TGCGCCAGCAGCCAAGAACTAGGGATGCCTTACAATGAGCAGTTCTTC,-,-,TRBV4-3,TRBJ2-1
CVSSDRKTVTDTQYF,TGTGTCAGCAGTGACCGGAAGACAGTCACAGATACGCAGTATTTT,-,-,TRBV25-1,TRBJ2-3
CSVKGLAGVSYEQYF,TGCAGCGTTAAGGGACTAGCGGGAGTTTCCTACGAGCAGTACTTC,TRBD2,few,TRBV29-1,TRBJ2-7
CASSQNRDRVYEQYF,TGTGCCAGCAGCCAAAACCGGGACAGAGTCTACGAGCAGTACTTC,TRBD1,many,TRBV3-1,TRBJ2-7
CSVPGLAGVDEQYF,TGCAGCGTGCCGGGACTAGCGGGAGTCGACGAGCAGTACTTC,TRBD2,many,TRBV29-1,TRBJ2-7
CSASTQRTEAFF,TGCAGTGCTTCGACCCAGAGGACTGAAGCTTTCTTT,-,few,TRBV20-1,TRBJ1-1
CASSLIRSGSEQYF,TGTGCCAGCAGTTTGATACGGTCGGGGTCCGAGCAGTACTTC,-,many,TRBV28,TRBJ2-7
CASSPSEQVANYGYTF,TGTGCCAGCAGCCCCTCGGAGCAGGTCGCGAACTATGGCTACACCTTC,-,-,TRBV7-9,TRBJ1-2
CASSVVPQETQYF,TGTGCCAGCAGCGTAGTGCCCCAAGAGACCCAGTACTTC,-,few,TRBV9,TRBJ2-5
CASSYSAADSYEQYF,TGTGCCAGCAGTTACTCAGCAGCGGACTCCTACGAGCAGTACTTC,-,-,TRBV6-2/TRBV6-3,TRBJ2-7
CASTPNDRSYEQYF,TGTGCCAGCACCCCCAACGACCGCTCCTACGAGCAGTACTTC,-,few,TRBV27,TRBJ2-7
CSALRGATNEKLFF,TGCAGTGCGCTTCGTGGTGCAACTAATGAAAAACTGTTTTTT,-,many,TRBV20-1,TRBJ1-4
CASRDRANTGELFF,TGTGCCAGCCGAGACAGAGCGAACACCGGGGAGCTGTTTTTT,-,many,TRBV28,TRBJ2-2
CASSSPGLAGEYEQYF,TGTGCCAGCAGCTCGCCTGGACTAGCGGGAGAGTACGAGCAGTACTTC,TRBD2,many,TRBV7-2,TRBJ2-7
CASSALLGNTGELFF,TGTGCCAGTAGTGCGTTACTAGGGAACACCGGGGAGCTGTTTTTT,-,-,TRBV19,TRBJ2-2
CASSSPKTSGRTDTQYF,TGTGCCAGCAGTTCTCCCAAGACTAGCGGGAGAACAGATACGCAGTATTTT,TRBD2,many,TRBV27,TRBJ2-3
CASSQWVRTVDVYGYTF,TGTGCCAGCAGCCAATGGGTTCGAACCGTCGATGTCTATGGCTACACCTTC,-,few,TRBV16,TRBJ1-2
CATSDMGLAGGSEQFF,TGTGCCACCAGTGACATGGGACTAGCGGGAGGTAGTGAGCAGTTCTTC,TRBD2,-,TRBV24-1,TRBJ2-1
CASSHQAGLSYEQYF,TGTGCCAGCAGCCATCAGGCGGGTCTTTCCTACGAGCAGTACTTC,-,few,TRBV11-2,TRBJ2-7
CASSYQGVEAFF,TGTGCCAGCAGCTACCAGGGGGTCGAAGCTTTCTTT,TRBD1,-,TRBV7-9,TRBJ1-1
CATVGGAVLLGYTF,TGTGCCACCGTGGGGGGGGCAGTTCTACTTGGCTACACCTTC,-,-,TRBV2,TRBJ1-2
CASSPGGGGAYEQYF,TGTGCCAGCAGTCCGGGGGGGGGGGGCGCCTACGAGCAGTACTTC,TRBD2,few,TRBV28,TRBJ2-7
CAISESVGAGGYTF,TGTGCCATCAGTGAGTCAGTTGGAGCGGGTGGCTACACCTTC,-,many,TRBV10-3,TRBJ1-2
CASRRLAGGAETQYF,TGTGCCAGCAGGAGACTAGCGGGAGGAGCAGAGACCCAGTACTTC,TRBD2,-,TRBV11-2,TRBJ2-5
CASSLTGRVGAFF,TGTGCCAGCAGTTTAACAGGGAGGGTTGGGGCTTTCTTT,-,few,TRBV27,TRBJ1-1
CASSLVLAGYNEQFF,TGTGCCAGCAGCTTAGTACTAGCGGGGTACAATGAGCAGTTCTTC,TRBD2,many,TRBV13,TRBJ2-1
CASSVGPGLAGVDEQFF,TGTGCCAGCAGCGTAGGTCCAGGACTAGCGGGAGTGGATGAGCAGTTCTTC,TRBD2,many,TRBV9,TRBJ2-1
CASSIDGRGGQPQHF,TGTGCCAGTAGTATAGACGGCAGGGGTGGACAGCCCCAGCATTTT,-,few,TRBV19,TRBJ1-5
CSARRAGGSSPLHF,TGCAGTGCTAGGAGGGCAGGGGGCAGTTCACCCCTCCACTTT,TRBD1,few,TRBV20-1,TRBJ1-6
CASSLLSEAFF,TGTGCCAGCAGTTTATTATCTGAAGCTTTCTTT,-,many,TRBV28,TRBJ1-1
CSVDRYQETQYF,TGCAGCGTTGACAGGTACCAAGAGACCCAGTACTTC,-,-,TRBV29-1,TRBJ2-5
CASRISLSSYNEQFF,TGTGCCAGCAGAATCTCGCTGAGCTCCTACAATGAGCAGTTCTTC,-,few,TRBV6-4,TRBJ2-1
CASSLQTDGGSEAFF,TGCGCCAGCAGCTTGCAGACGGACGGCGGGTCTGAAGCTTTCTTT,-,few,TRBV5-1,TRBJ1-1
CASSSAGTTNYGYTF,TGCGCCAGCAGTTCCGCCGGGACAACTAACTATGGCTACACCTTC,-,many,TRBV10-2,TRBJ1-2
CASGWGAGTEAFF,TGTGCCAGCGGTTGGGGAGCGGGGACTGAAGCTTTCTTT,-,many,TRBV6-1,TRBJ1-1
CASRTQRRDNSPLHF,TGTGCCAGCAGAACACAGCGCCGGGATAATTCACCCCTCCACTTT,-,many,TRBV28,TRBJ1-6
CASSHRDQETQYF,TGTGCCAGCTCACACAGGGACCAAGAGACCCAGTACTTC,-,-,TRBV18,TRBJ2-5
CASSRGASPGELFF,TGCGCCAGCAGCCGCGGAGCTAGCCCCGGGGAGCTGTTTTTT,-,many,TRBV5-1,TRBJ2-2
CASSYSGTARTQYF,TGTGCCAGCAGTTACTCAGGTACGGCGAGGACCCAGTACTTC,-,few,TRBV11-3,TRBJ2-5
CASSQDGFRGPLEQYF,TGTGCCAGCAGCCAAGACGGGTTCCGGGGGCCCCTCGAGCAGTACTTC,-,few,TRBV14,TRBJ2-7
CASSGPNYEQYF,TGTGCCAGCAGCGGACCGAACTACGAGCAGTACTTC,-,many,TRBV14,TRBJ2-7
CASSAHLPTGSRGYEQYF,TGTGCCAGCAGTGCCCACCTACCGACGGGATCCAGGGGCTACGAGCAGTACTTC,-,-,TRBV6-1,TRBJ2-7
CSASFTAGELGEQYF,TGCAGTGCTAGTTTTACAGCGGGAGAGCTTGGAGAGCAGTACTTC,TRBD2,many,TRBV20-1,TRBJ2-7
CASSHRQAGNQPQHF,TGTGCCAGCAGCCACAGGCAGGCGGGCAATCAGCCCCAGCATTTT,-,many,TRBV12-3/TRBV12-4,TRBJ1-5
CASSLRPGRGNTEAFF,TGTGCCAGCAGCCTCCGACCGGGACGGGGGAACACTGAAGCTTTCTTT,-,many,TRBV2,TRBJ1-1
CASSSFSGTGNQETQYF,TGTGCCAGCAGCTCATTCTCCGGGACAGGGAACCAAGAGACCCAGTACTTC,TRBD1,few,TRBV9,TRBJ2-5
CSAPEGDSYEQYF,TGCAGTGCCCCAGAGGGCGACTCCTACGAGCAGTACTTC,-,many,TRBV20-1,TRBJ2-7
CASSFGRAGELFF,TGTGCCAGCAGTTTTGGAAGAGCCGGGGAGCTGTTTTTT,-,many,TRBV12-3/TRBV12-4,TRBJ2-2
CASSFSGIITDTQYF,TGCGCCAGCAGCTTTAGCGGGATTATTACAGATACGCAGTATTTT,TRBD2,many,TRBV5-1,TRBJ2-3
CASSQEQNYNEQFF,TGCGCCAGCAGCCAAGAACAGAACTACAATGAGCAGTTCTTC,-,few,TRBV4-1,TRBJ2-1